This T cell receptor (beta chain) was profiled in a study of tumor and adjacent non-tumor tissue in lung cancer. Study-wide findings and caveats: Normal lung showed higher cumulative top 100 clone frequency than tumor. Tumor TCR diversity, when higher, was linked to shorter survival. Compared with tumor, normal lung showed significantly lower TCR diversity.

This sample's RNA came from whole unsorted tissue. Three rounds of nested PCR, following a modified ARM-PCR protocol, produced the TCRbeta library. One entry per CDR3 protein results from TCRdb running MiXCR on the multiplex PCR reads. The table records more than 95,000 distinct CDR3 sequences, about 66% of them present only once. A remark on this clonotype: The target antigen is unknown.

CDR3 size: 15 residues. CDR1 and CDR2 (germline): SGHAT, FQNNGV. The sequence derives from a man aged 25-45 years with non-small cell lung cancer. J is TRBJ2-5 and V is TRBV11-2; 7 bases are shared with TRBD2. The sample was lung tumor tissue. Written as DNA, the CDR3 is TGTGCTGGCAGCGAGTTAACTAGCGAACTGGAGACCCAGTACTTC. Amino acids: CAGSELTSELETQYF.